This T cell receptor (beta chain) appears in the sequencing data of a study of cytomegalovirus exposure and HLA in healthy donors. This CDR3 is 16 amino acids long. Germline V lookup: CDR1 SGHRS, CDR2 YFSETQ. The V segment lost 4 bases and the J segment 2 bases; nucleotides outside the gene matches: 9. Study-wide results and limits: The analysis excluded some indistinguishable V segments, including TRBV6-2 and TRBV6-3. Immune exposure data for these donors was limited to CMV serostatus. The CMV antigen specificity of three CMV-associated chains was confirmed through in vitro analysis.

Both 60 Vbeta primers and 13 Jbeta primers went into the PCR. Clones were sequenced by immunoSEQ multiplex PCR, and TCRdb holds only the in-frame ones, with some missing. The table lists some 170,000 clones, approximately 80% of them singletons. On this clone: Its antigen is unknown.

This rearrangement joins TRBV5-1 to TRBJ2-1, with TRBD2 identical over 7 bases. The clonotype comes from a woman aged 45-60 years in good health and CMV-seronegative. The sample was PBMCs. The CDR3 loop is CASSPFGEGTYNEQFF. The DNA for the CDR3 is TGCGCCAGCAGCCCCTTTGGGGAGGGGACCTACAATGAGCAGTTCTTC.